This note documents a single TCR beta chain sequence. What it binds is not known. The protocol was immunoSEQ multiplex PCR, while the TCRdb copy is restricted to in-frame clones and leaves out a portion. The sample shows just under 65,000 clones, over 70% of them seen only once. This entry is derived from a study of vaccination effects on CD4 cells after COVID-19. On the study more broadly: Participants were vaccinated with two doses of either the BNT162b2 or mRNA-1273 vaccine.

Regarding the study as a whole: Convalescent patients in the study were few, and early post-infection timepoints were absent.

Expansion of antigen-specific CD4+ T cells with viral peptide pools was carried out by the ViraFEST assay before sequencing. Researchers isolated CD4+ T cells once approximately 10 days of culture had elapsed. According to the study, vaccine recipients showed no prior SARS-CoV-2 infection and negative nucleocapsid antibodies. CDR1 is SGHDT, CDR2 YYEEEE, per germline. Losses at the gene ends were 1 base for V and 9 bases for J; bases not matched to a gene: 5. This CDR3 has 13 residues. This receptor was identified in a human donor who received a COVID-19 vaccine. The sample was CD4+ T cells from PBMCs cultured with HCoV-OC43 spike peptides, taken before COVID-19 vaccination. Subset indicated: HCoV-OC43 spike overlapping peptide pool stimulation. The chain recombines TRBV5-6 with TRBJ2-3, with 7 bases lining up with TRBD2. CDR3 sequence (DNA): TGTGCCAGCAGCTTGACGGGGGAGGGAACGCAGTATTTT. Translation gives CASSLTGEGTQYF.